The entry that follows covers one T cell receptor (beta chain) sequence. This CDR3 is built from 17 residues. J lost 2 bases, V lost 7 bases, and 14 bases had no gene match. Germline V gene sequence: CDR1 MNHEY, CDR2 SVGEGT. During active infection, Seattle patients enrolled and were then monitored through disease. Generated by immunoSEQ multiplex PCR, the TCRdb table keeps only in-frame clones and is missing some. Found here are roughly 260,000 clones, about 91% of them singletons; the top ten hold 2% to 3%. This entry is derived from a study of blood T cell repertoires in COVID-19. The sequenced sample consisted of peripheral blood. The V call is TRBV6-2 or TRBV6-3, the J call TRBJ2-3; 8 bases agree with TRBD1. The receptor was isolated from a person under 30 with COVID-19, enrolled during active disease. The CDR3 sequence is CASIPQGAAGDTDTQYF. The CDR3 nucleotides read TGTGCCAGCATCCCTCAGGGGGCAGCTGGGGACACAGATACGCAGTATTTT.